One TCR beta chain is described in this entry. This clonotype was seen repeatedly, ten times or more. What this receptor recognizes is not known. Base qualities were left out, and no much larger clone turns up one base away. TCRdb shows the sequencer as Illumina HiSeq 1500. The public sequencing data were trimmed at Q25 with fastp and processed into clonotypes with MiXCR by TCRdb, which kept only in-frame beta chains. Every CDR3 protein is listed once, alongside the most common genes and DNA of its rows. For this sample the table gives almost 500,000 distinct CDR3 sequences, of which about 11% were detected only once. The top ten constitute about 10% of the sample. These data belong to a study of T cell repertoires in cytomegalovirus infection (dated by TCRdb to between 2018 and 2020). Concerning the study at large: Donor HLA type was relevant to the analysis, as public TCR beta signatures indicated carriage of CMV infection together with the matching HLA type.

General conclusions and limits of the study: In both this cohort and an independent roughly 360-donor cohort, the cumulative frequency of public TCR beta family members distinguished carriers of CMV infection plus the relevant HLA type. The ex vivo response was dominated by HLA-C-restricted CMV-specific TCR beta clonotypes, which also provided the single most frequent clonotype in two of eight donors.

Reading from cysteine to phenylalanine, the CDR3 counts 12 amino acids. The CDR3 DNA has 36 bases and is translated from base 1. Trimming costs V 5 bases and J 9 bases, and their ends lie 11 bases apart. Sequencing was done on a sample of PBMCs. This chain joins TRBV12-3 or TRBV12-4 to TRBJ2-1; TRBD1 is possibly the D segment (7 matching bases). The clonotype comes from a human donor in good health (CMV status not recorded). Some clones in this sample may be carry-over from other donors' samples. This receptor carries the CDR3 CASSNQGGEQFF. The nucleotide sequence is TGTGCCAGCAGTAACCAGGGGGGTGAGCAGTTCTTC.